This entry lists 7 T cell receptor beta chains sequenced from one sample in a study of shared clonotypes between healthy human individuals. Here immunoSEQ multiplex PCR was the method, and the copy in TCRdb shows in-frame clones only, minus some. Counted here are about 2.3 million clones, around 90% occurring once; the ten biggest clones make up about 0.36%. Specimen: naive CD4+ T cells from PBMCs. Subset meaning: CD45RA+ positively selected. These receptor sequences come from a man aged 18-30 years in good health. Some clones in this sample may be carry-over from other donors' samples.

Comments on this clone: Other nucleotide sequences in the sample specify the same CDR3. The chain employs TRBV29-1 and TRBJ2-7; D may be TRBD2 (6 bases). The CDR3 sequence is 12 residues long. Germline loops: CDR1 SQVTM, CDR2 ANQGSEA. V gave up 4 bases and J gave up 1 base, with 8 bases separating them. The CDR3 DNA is TGCAGCGTTGCGGGGGATTCCTACGAGCAGTACTTC. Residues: CSVAGDSYEQYF.

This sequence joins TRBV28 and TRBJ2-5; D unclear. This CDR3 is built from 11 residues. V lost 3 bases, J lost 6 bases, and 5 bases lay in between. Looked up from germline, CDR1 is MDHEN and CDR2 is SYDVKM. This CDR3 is CASSFGKTQYF. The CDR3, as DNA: TGTGCCAGCAGTTTTGGAAAGACCCAGTACTTC.

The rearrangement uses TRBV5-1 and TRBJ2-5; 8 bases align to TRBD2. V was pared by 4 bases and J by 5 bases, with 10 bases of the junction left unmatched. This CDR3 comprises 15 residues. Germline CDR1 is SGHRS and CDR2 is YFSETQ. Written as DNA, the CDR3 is TGCGCCAGCAGCGATGGACTAGCTGATGGGGAGACCCAGTACTTC. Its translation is CASSDGLADGETQYF. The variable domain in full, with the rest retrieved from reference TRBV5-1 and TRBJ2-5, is KAGVTQTPRYLIKTRGQQVTLSCSPISGHRSVSWYQQTPGQGLQFLFEYFSETQRNKGNFPGRFSGRQFSNSRSEMNVSTLELGDSALYLCASSDGLADGETQYFGPGTRLLVL.

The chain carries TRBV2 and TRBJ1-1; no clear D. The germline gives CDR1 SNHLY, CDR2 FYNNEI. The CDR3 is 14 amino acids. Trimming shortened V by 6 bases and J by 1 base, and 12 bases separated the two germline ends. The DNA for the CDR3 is TGTGCCAGCAGGCAGGAATCGGGGAACACTGAAGCTTTCTTT. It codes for CASRQESGNTEAFF.

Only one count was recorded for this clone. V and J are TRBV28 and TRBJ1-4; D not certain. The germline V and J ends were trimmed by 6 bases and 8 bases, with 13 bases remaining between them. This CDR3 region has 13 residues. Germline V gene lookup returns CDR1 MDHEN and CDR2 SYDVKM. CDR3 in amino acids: CASRGFPGEKLFF. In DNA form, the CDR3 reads TGTGCCAGCAGAGGGTTTCCTGGCGAAAAACTGTTTTTT.

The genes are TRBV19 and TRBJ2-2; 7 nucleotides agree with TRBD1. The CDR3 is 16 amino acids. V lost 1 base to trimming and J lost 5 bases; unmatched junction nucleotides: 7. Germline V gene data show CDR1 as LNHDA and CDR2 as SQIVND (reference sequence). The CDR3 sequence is CASSIGQGVLTGELFF. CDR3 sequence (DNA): TGTGCCAGTAGTATAGGGCAGGGGGTCCTTACCGGGGAGCTGTTTTTT. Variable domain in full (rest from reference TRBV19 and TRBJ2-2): DGGITQSPKYLFRKEGQNVTLSCEQNLNHDAMYWYRQDPGQGLRLIYYSQIVNDFQKGDIAEGYSVSREKKESFPLTVTSAQKNPTAFYLCASSIGQGVLTGELFFGEGSRLTVL.

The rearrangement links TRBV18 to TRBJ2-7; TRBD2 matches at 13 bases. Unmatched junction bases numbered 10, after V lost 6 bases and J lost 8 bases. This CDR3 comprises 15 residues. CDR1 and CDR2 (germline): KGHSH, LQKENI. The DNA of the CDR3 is TGTGCCAGCTCGACCGGACTAGCGGGAGATCCCAAGCAGTACTTC. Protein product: CASSTGLAGDPKQYF.